These 27 T cell receptor beta chains were sequenced from one sample in a study of shared clonotypes between healthy human individuals. The repertoire was sequenced with immunoSEQ multiplex PCR; TCRdb's copy has only in-frame clones and lacks some. Of about 1.1 million clones listed, roughly 80% were seen once; the top ten hold about 0.89%. Sequenced input: memory CD4+ T cells from PBMCs. Subset defined: CD45RA-negative fraction. The source of these receptors is a man between 18 and 35 years old in good health. Some clones in this sample may be carry-over from other donors' samples.

This sequence joins TRBV5-1 and TRBJ1-5; TRBD1 is a possible D gene (6 bases). This CDR3 spans 15 amino acids. CDR1 and CDR2 from the germline V gene are SGHRS and YFSETQ. Trimming left V 4 bases short and J 0 bases short, with 11 bases between. The CDR3 is CASSLQGYSNQPQHF. CDR3 nucleotide sequence: TGCGCCAGCAGCCTACAGGGTTATAGCAATCAGCCCCAGCATTTT.

The chain is built from TRBV5-8 and TRBJ1-1; weak D call: TRBD1 (5 bases). Trimming removed 5 bases at V and 5 bases at J, with 13 bases between. This CDR3 is built from 13 residues. CDR1 SGHTS and CDR2 YDEGEE come from the germline V gene. As DNA, the CDR3 is TGTGCCAGCAGACCCGCGACAGAGACTGAAGCTTTCTTT. Amino acid sequence: CASRPATETEAFF.

J is TRBJ2-7 and V is TRBV9; TRBD1 matches at 9 bases. Germline V lookup: CDR1 SGDLS, CDR2 YYNGEE. The trim removed 3 bases at V and 2 bases at J, leaving 9 bases unmatched. The CDR3 is 16 residues long. In nucleotides, the CDR3 is TGTGCCAGCAGCGAGGGGGGACAGGGAATCGCCTACGAGCAGTACTTC. Translated, it gives CASSEGGQGIAYEQYF.

The J gene is TRBJ1-2, the V gene TRBV4-2, with D possibly being TRBD1 (6 bases). Per the germline V gene, CDR1 is LGHNA and CDR2 is YNFKEQ. Trimming stripped 4 bases from V and 4 bases from J, with 22 bases between. The CDR3 consists of 17 residues. Written as DNA, the CDR3 is TGTGCCAGCAGCCTGGATTTTGGGGGCACAAGCGGCTATGGCTACACCTTC. Translating it yields CASSLDFGGTSGYGYTF.

Regarding this clone: The sample contains more than one DNA sequence encoding this CDR3. The rearrangement joins TRBV7-3 to TRBJ2-5, with 8 nucleotides matching TRBD2. V shed 2 bases, J shed 5 bases, and the junction held 4 bases outside the gene matches. The germline gives CDR1 SGHTA, CDR2 FQGTGA. The CDR3 spans 14 residues. The CDR3 DNA follows: TGTGCCAGCAGCTTAGCGGGAGGAAGGGAGACCCAGTACTTC. Translation: CASSLAGGRETQYF. Combining the CDR3 with reference TRBV7-3 and TRBJ2-5 gives the whole variable domain GAGVSQTPSNKVTEKGKYVELRCDPISGHTALYWYRQSLGQGPEFLIYFQGTGAADDSGLPNDRFFAVRPEGSVSTLKIQRTERGDSAVYLCASSLAGGRETQYFGPGTRLLVL.

Of note for this clone: A read error is possible here, since a much larger clone lies one base away. Other nucleotide sequences in the sample specify the same CDR3. This chain uses TRBV30 with TRBJ1-5; no definite D call. CDR1 GTSNPN and CDR2 SVGIG come from the germline V gene (reference sequence). This CDR3 spans 13 amino acids. CDR3 bases: TGTGCATGGAGTCGAACCAGAAATCAGCCCCAGCATTTT. Protein sequence: CAWSRTRNQPQHF.

The CDR3 coding sequence is TGTGCCAGCAGTCCCCGCCATAGCGGGAGCAGGCTAGGGTACGAGCAGTACTTC. It encodes CASSPRHSGSRLGYEQYF. The chain combines TRBV28 with TRBJ2-7, with 9 bases aligning to TRBD2. The CDR3 runs 18 residues. CDR1 and CDR2 from the germline V gene are MDHEN and SYDVKM. Trimming removed 5 bases from V and 4 bases from J; junction bases left unmatched: 18.

The rearrangement uses TRBV2 and TRBJ2-5; perhaps TRBD2 as D (6 bases). Between the trimmed V and J ends, which lost 4 bases and 1 base, there was a span of 13 bases. The CDR3 extends over 15 amino acids. Germline CDR1 and CDR2: SNHLY and FYNNEI. The CDR3, as DNA: TGTGCCAGCAGTGGAGCCGGAGGGCGCCAAGAGACCCAGTACTTC. Amino acids: CASSGAGGRQETQYF.

The chain links TRBV4-1 to TRBJ2-7; 9 positions match TRBD1. The germline V gene has CDR1 MGHRA and CDR2 YSYEKL. This CDR3 has 16 amino acids. J gave up 6 bases and V 4 bases, and 13 bases lay outside the gene matches. This CDR3 is CASSPKPWTGEAEQYF. The CDR3 region has the DNA TGCGCCAGCAGCCCAAAGCCCTGGACAGGGGAGGCCGAGCAGTACTTC.

This chain joins TRBV28 and TRBJ1-4; 8 nucleotides match TRBD1. The CDR3 extends over 15 amino acids. Germline trimming cut 6 bases from V and 5 bases from J; bases unmatched to any gene: 8. Germline V lookup: CDR1 MDHEN, CDR2 SYDVKM. DNA of the CDR3: TGTGCCAGCAGCCCCCCAGGGGGCGTCAATGAAAAACTGTTTTTT. Residues: CASSPPGGVNEKLFF.

V usage is TRBV27 and J usage is TRBJ2-7, with D possibly being TRBD1 or TRBD2 (5 bases each). CDR1 is MNHEY and CDR2 is SMNVEV in the germline V gene (reference sequence). V lost 6 bases, J lost 12 bases, and 21 bases lay in between. This CDR3 region has 13 residues. The CDR3 here is CASRSSGTPFSYF. The CDR3 bases are TGTGCCAGCAGGTCTTCCGGGACCCCATTTTCGTACTTC.

The chain uses TRBV28 and TRBJ2-7; D gene unclear. Trimming removed 5 bases at V and 3 bases at J, with 29 bases between. The CDR3 length is 19 residues. From germline, CDR1 is MDHEN and CDR2 SYDVKM. CDR3 in DNA: TGTGCCAGCAGTCAGACACCGAAATATATAGAAATCACCTTCTACGAGCAGTACTTC. Translation: CASSQTPKYIEITFYEQYF.

This chain joins TRBV27 and TRBJ2-7, with TRBD2 as a possible D gene (6 bases). CDR3 length equals 17 residues. Trimming removed 0 bases at V and 2 bases at J, with 17 bases between. CDR1 and CDR2 (germline): MNHEY, SMNVEV (reference sequence). CDR3 sequence: CASSLSLRRERTYEQYF. CDR3 DNA sequence: TGTGCCAGCAGTTTATCCCTCAGGCGGGAAAGGACCTACGAGCAGTACTTC.

The V gene is TRBV28, the J gene TRBJ1-2, with D unclear. The CDR3 runs 13 residues. Trimming pared 3 bases from V and 7 bases from J, leaving 12 bases between. Germline V gene sequence: CDR1 MDHEN, CDR2 SYDVKM. CDR3: CASSFGRISGYTF. CDR3 in DNA: TGTGCCAGCAGTTTCGGCAGGATTTCTGGCTACACCTTC.

The rearrangement uses TRBV11-2 and TRBJ2-1; TRBD2 matches 7 bases. Germline assignment: CDR1 SGHAT and CDR2 FQNNGV. The CDR3 spans 14 residues. With V trimmed by 5 bases and J by 4 bases, 5 bases remained unmatched. The DNA of the CDR3 is TGTGCCAGCAGCACCCGACTAGCTTACAATGAGCAGTTCTTC. Translation gives CASSTRLAYNEQFF. The entire variable domain, with the rest obtained from reference TRBV11-2 and TRBJ2-1, is as follows: EAGVAQSPRYKIIEKRQSVAFWCNPISGHATLYWYQQILGQGPKLLIQFQNNGVVDDSQLPKDRFSAERLKGVDSTLKIQPAKLEDSAVYLCASSTRLAYNEQFFGPGTRLTVL.

The V and J genes are TRBV7-2 and TRBJ2-1; 12 nucleotides match TRBD2. V shed 7 bases, J shed 5 bases, and the junction held 6 bases outside the gene matches. Germline loops: CDR1 SGHTA, CDR2 FQGNSA. The CDR3 runs to 15 residues. As DNA, the CDR3 is TGTGCCAGCAAATTTAGACTAGCGGGGGACAATGAGCAGTTCTTC. Translated, it gives CASKFRLAGDNEQFF. The full variable domain, completed using reference TRBV7-2 and TRBJ2-1, is GAGVSQSPSNKVTEKGKDVELRCDPISGHTALYWYRQSLGQGLEFLIYFQGNSAPDKSGLPSDRFSAERTGGSVSTLTIQRTQQEDSAVYLCASKFRLAGDNEQFFGPGTRLTVL.

This clone was observed a handful of times. The chain recombines TRBV28 with TRBJ2-5; the match to TRBD1 covers 9 bases. Looked up from germline, CDR1 is MDHEN and CDR2 is SYDVKM. Germline trimming cut 6 bases from V and 2 bases from J; bases unmatched to any gene: 7. The CDR3 runs 15 residues. The DNA for the CDR3 is TGTGCCAGCAGCTCAGACAGGGGGGGTCAAGAGACCCAGTACTTC. The encoded protein is CASSSDRGGQETQYF. Full variable domain (missing parts from reference TRBV28 and TRBJ2-5): DVKVTQSSRYLVKRTGEKVFLECVQDMDHENMFWYRQDPGLGLRLIYFSYDVKMKEKGDIPEGYSVSREKKERFSLILESASTNQTSMYLCASSSDRGGQETQYFGPGTRLLVL.

The CDR3, as DNA: TGTGCCAGCAGTTTGTGGGGGAGGGACGGCTACACCTTC. Protein product: CASSLWGRDGYTF. The chain is built from TRBV28 and TRBJ1-2, with D maybe TRBD1 (5 bases). CDR3 length: 13 amino acids. The V gene's germline CDR1 is MDHEN and CDR2 SYDVKM. Trimming shortened V by 3 bases and J by 8 bases, and 13 bases separated the two germline ends.

DNA for the CDR3: TGTGCCAGCAGTCCCGGGACTAGCGGCCTTTACAATGAGCAGTTCTTC. Amino acid sequence: CASSPGTSGLYNEQFF. This chain connects TRBV28 to TRBJ2-1; 11 positions match TRBD2. The ends lost 5 bases at V and 4 bases at J; junction bases unmatched: 7. This CDR3 has 16 amino acids. From germline, CDR1 is MDHEN and CDR2 SYDVKM.

The chain carries TRBV4-1 and TRBJ2-1; the D gene is possibly TRBD1 (5 bases). Trimming shortened V by 6 bases and J by 0 bases, and 12 bases separated the two germline ends. CDR3 length: 15 amino acids. Per the germline V gene, CDR1 is MGHRA and CDR2 is YSYEKL. In DNA, the CDR3 is TGCGCCAGCAGTATTCTAGGGGCCTCCTACAATGAGCAGTTCTTC. Translated: CASSILGASYNEQFF.

The gene calls are TRBV2 and TRBJ2-5; maybe TRBD2 (5 bases). The CDR3 is 13 residues long. The V and J ends lost 6 bases and 1 base respectively, with 9 bases between them. Looked up from germline, CDR1 is SNHLY and CDR2 is FYNNEI. The CDR3 sequence is CASSGLTQETQYF. The CDR3 DNA is TGTGCCAGCAGCGGACTGACCCAAGAGACCCAGTACTTC. The entire variable domain, with the rest obtained from reference TRBV2 and TRBJ2-5, is as follows: EPEVTQTPSHQVTQMGQEVILRCVPISNHLYFYWYRQILGQKVEFLVSFYNNEISEKSEIFDDQFSVERPDGSNFTLKIRSTKLEDSAMYFCASSGLTQETQYFGPGTRLLVL.

The chain carries TRBV27 and TRBJ1-2, with TRBD1 as a possible D gene (5 bases). The CDR3 extends over 14 amino acids. The germline gives CDR1 MNHEY, CDR2 SMNVEV (reference sequence). V gave up 3 bases and J gave up 3 bases, with 11 bases separating them. The CDR3 reads CASSFAGRDYGYTF. In nucleotides, the CDR3 is TGTGCCAGCAGTTTCGCAGGGCGGGACTATGGCTACACCTTC.

The chain couples TRBV9 to TRBJ2-3, with D unclear. CDR3 length: 15 amino acids. The V end lost 0 bases, the J end lost 1 base, and 9 bases lay between the germline ends. CDR1 is SGDLS and CDR2 is YYNGEE in the germline V gene. Here the CDR3 reads CASSVGSRGTDTQYF. Written as DNA, the CDR3 is TGTGCCAGCAGCGTAGGGTCCCGGGGCACAGATACGCAGTATTTT.

CDR3 sequence (DNA): TGTGCCAGCAGCCCTTACCGGGCCTCCAATGAGCAGTTCTTC. This translates into CASSPYRASNEQFF. The chain carries TRBV7-3 and TRBJ2-1; the D is unclear. V was trimmed by 5 bases and J by 6 bases, leaving 14 bases between them. The CDR3 totals 14 residues. Germline CDR1 and CDR2: SGHTA and FQGTGA.

Turning to this clone: A much more abundant neighbour one base away suggests this may be a read error. The chain uses TRBV7-9 and TRBJ2-7, with D maybe TRBD1 (6 bases). The CDR3 is 12 amino acids. From germline, CDR1 is SEHNR and CDR2 FQNEAQ (reference sequence). V was pared by 8 bases and J by 3 bases, with 11 bases between. CDR3 nucleotides: TGTGCCAGCGGCCTACAGGGCTACGAGCAGTACTTC. Its protein is CASGLQGYEQYF.

This clone came up once. The chain links TRBV18 to TRBJ2-5; 7 bases map to TRBD1. The germline CDR1 and CDR2 sequences are KGHSH and LQKENI. J gave up 7 bases and V 0 bases, and 5 bases lay outside the gene matches. The CDR3 is made up of 14 amino acids. The CDR3 bases are TGTGCCAGCTCACCACCCGGGGCAGGGGGGACCCAGTACTTC. Its translation is CASSPPGAGGTQYF.

At least ten counts were recorded for this clone. J is TRBJ2-2 and V is TRBV11-3; no firm D call. The CDR3 loop spans 13 amino acids. In germline, CDR1 is SGHNT, CDR2 YENEEA. V lost 1 base and J 7 bases, leaving 7 bases between the germline ends. CDR3 sequence: CASSLGFSGELFF. Here the CDR3 DNA reads TGTGCCAGCAGCTTAGGATTTAGCGGGGAGCTGTTTTTT.